These T cell receptor beta chains were read from a single sample in a study of sequential checkpoint blockade in melanoma. Generated by immunoSEQ multiplex PCR, the TCRdb table keeps only in-frame clones and is missing some. The sample includes 20,000 or so clones, 70% to 80% of them seen just once. The sequenced sample was CD8+ T cells sorted from blood (inferred from file names), obtained from a patient given nivolumab and ipilimumab in sequence. These receptors all come from a human donor with melanoma. The CDR3 runs from the conserved cysteine through the conserved F or W. Fields, in order: D gene, V gene, J gene, clone size, CDR3 DNA, CDR3 protein. A D gene is named only where the DNA matches it firmly. Expanded clones get a size class; other rows say once, few or many, or leave the size out.

D gene: TRBD1
V gene: TRBV2
J gene: TRBJ1-1
clone size: NA
CDR3 DNA: TGTGCCAGCAGTGGGGACAGCTTGAACACTGAAGCTTTCTTT
CDR3 protein: CASSGDSLNTEAFF

D gene: NA
V gene: TRBV4-1
J gene: TRBJ1-1
clone size: NA
CDR3 DNA: TGCGCCAGCAGCGAAGTGGTTCCGGGGTCTGAAGCTTTCTTT
CDR3 protein: CASSEVVPGSEAFF

D gene: TRBD2
V gene: TRBV7-9
J gene: TRBJ2-7
clone size: NA
CDR3 DNA: TGTGCCAGCAGCCGTCCAGCCGGGACTACCCGAAATGAGTACTTC
CDR3 protein: CASSRPAGTTRNEYF

D gene: NA
V gene: TRBV20-1
J gene: TRBJ2-7
clone size: NA
CDR3 DNA: TGCAGTGCCCTAGTCTACTACGAGCAGTACTTC
CDR3 protein: CSALVYYEQYF

D gene: NA
V gene: TRBV28
J gene: TRBJ1-4
clone size: NA
CDR3 DNA: TGTGCCAGCAGTTCTGATGACAGATCGACTAATGAAAAACTGTTTTTT
CDR3 protein: CASSSDDRSTNEKLFF

D gene: TRBD1
V gene: TRBV28
J gene: TRBJ2-7
clone size: NA
CDR3 DNA: TGTGCCAGCAGACGACAGGGGGCCTCCTACGAGCAGTACTTC
CDR3 protein: CASRRQGASYEQYF

D gene: NA
V gene: TRBV6-6
J gene: TRBJ2-1
clone size: few
CDR3 DNA: TGTGCCAGCAGTTACGGCGAGGGCAATGAGCAGTTCTTC
CDR3 protein: CASSYGEGNEQFF

D gene: NA
V gene: TRBV19
J gene: TRBJ1-1
clone size: few
CDR3 DNA: TGTGCCAGTAGTATGGGCCTAAACTCAGAAGCTTTCTTT
CDR3 protein: CASSMGLNSEAFF

D gene: TRBD1
V gene: TRBV30
J gene: TRBJ2-7
clone size: few
CDR3 DNA: TGTGCCTGGAGTGTAGGACAGGCCTACGAGCAGTACTTC
CDR3 protein: CAWSVGQAYEQYF

D gene: TRBD2
V gene: TRBV5-4
J gene: TRBJ2-7
clone size: NA
CDR3 DNA: TGTGCCAGCAGCTCGACTAGCGGGAGGGTGGACGAGCAGTACTTC
CDR3 protein: CASSSTSGRVDEQYF

D gene: TRBD1
V gene: TRBV7-9
J gene: TRBJ2-7
clone size: medium-sized
CDR3 DNA: TGTGCCAGCAGCTTCAGGGACAGGGATTACGAGCAGTACTTC
CDR3 protein: CASSFRDRDYEQYF

D gene: TRBD1
V gene: TRBV5-1
J gene: TRBJ1-2
clone size: NA
CDR3 DNA: TGCGCCAGCAGCTTGGGGACAGGGCTGGGCTATGGCTACACCTTC
CDR3 protein: CASSLGTGLGYGYTF

D gene: TRBD1
V gene: TRBV28
J gene: TRBJ1-2
clone size: NA
CDR3 DNA: TGTGCCAGCAGTTCGTCGGGACAGGCTTCAGTTGGCTACACCTTC
CDR3 protein: CASSSSGQASVGYTF

D gene: TRBD1
V gene: TRBV6-7
J gene: TRBJ1-5
clone size: NA
CDR3 DNA: TGTGCCAGCAGTTACTCGATACAGGGGAATCAGCCCCAGCATTTT
CDR3 protein: CASSYSIQGNQPQHF

D gene: NA
V gene: TRBV27
J gene: TRBJ1-4
clone size: NA
CDR3 DNA: TGTGCCAGCAGTCTTGGCCTTGGGCCTGAAAAACTGTTTTTT
CDR3 protein: CASSLGLGPEKLFF

D gene: NA
V gene: TRBV19
J gene: TRBJ1-5
clone size: NA
CDR3 DNA: TGTGCCAGTAGTATACGTACAGGAGGGCCTTATCAGCCCCAGCATTTT
CDR3 protein: CASSIRTGGPYQPQHF

D gene: NA
V gene: TRBV7-8
J gene: TRBJ1-4
clone size: NA
CDR3 DNA: TGTGCCAGCAGCTTAAGAGGTGATGGCAGAACTAATGAAAAACTGTTTTTT
CDR3 protein: CASSLRGDGRTNEKLFF

D gene: NA
V gene: TRBV28
J gene: TRBJ2-7
clone size: NA
CDR3 DNA: TGTGCCAGCAGACCTGACATGAGGGACGAGCAGTACTTC
CDR3 protein: CASRPDMRDEQYF

D gene: NA
V gene: TRBV13
J gene: TRBJ2-7
clone size: NA
CDR3 DNA: TGCGCCAGCAGCCAGAAAGCGGCGAGCTCCTACGAGCAGTACTTC
CDR3 protein: CASSQKAASSYEQYF

D gene: NA
V gene: TRBV6-1
J gene: TRBJ2-7
clone size: NA
CDR3 DNA: TGTGCCAGCAGTGAAATCGGGAGTAGTTACGAGCAGTACTTC
CDR3 protein: CASSEIGSSYEQYF

D gene: NA
V gene: TRBV5-1
J gene: TRBJ2-7
clone size: NA
CDR3 DNA: TGCGCCAGCAGCTTCCCAGGGGCCTACGAGCAGTACTTC
CDR3 protein: CASSFPGAYEQYF

D gene: TRBD1
V gene: TRBV4-1
J gene: TRBJ2-7
clone size: NA
CDR3 DNA: TGCGCCAGCAGCCAAGGACAGGGCCCTTCCTACGAGCAGTACTTC
CDR3 protein: CASSQGQGPSYEQYF

D gene: NA
V gene: TRBV7-8
J gene: TRBJ1-2
clone size: NA
CDR3 DNA: TGTGCCAGCAGCTTAGATGGGCACGGCTACACCTTC
CDR3 protein: CASSLDGHGYTF

D gene: TRBD1
V gene: TRBV6-5
J gene: TRBJ2-7
clone size: once
CDR3 DNA: TGTGCCAGCAGTTACCCCGGGACAGGGAACGAGCAGTACTTC
CDR3 protein: CASSYPGTGNEQYF

D gene: NA
V gene: TRBV6-1
J gene: TRBJ1-4
clone size: NA
CDR3 DNA: TGTGCTACGACTGGGTTTGATGAAAAACTGTTTTTT
CDR3 protein: CATTGFDEKLFF

D gene: TRBD1
V gene: TRBV7-9
J gene: TRBJ2-2
clone size: NA
CDR3 DNA: TGTGCCAGTACAGGGGGAGGAAACACCGGGGAGCTGTTTTTT
CDR3 protein: CASTGGGNTGELFF

D gene: TRBD2
V gene: TRBV5-4
J gene: TRBJ2-5
clone size: NA
CDR3 DNA: TGTGCCAGCAGCTTAGGGACTAGAAACCAAGAGACCCAGTACTTC
CDR3 protein: CASSLGTRNQETQYF

D gene: NA
V gene: TRBV7-9
J gene: TRBJ1-1
clone size: NA
CDR3 DNA: TGTGCCAGCATCGAGGGGGGAGGGACTGAAGCTTTCTTT
CDR3 protein: CASIEGGGTEAFF

D gene: TRBD2
V gene: TRBV5-6
J gene: TRBJ2-7
clone size: NA
CDR3 DNA: TGTGCCAGCAGCCTAGGACTAGCGGGACCCTACGAGCAGTACTTC
CDR3 protein: CASSLGLAGPYEQYF

D gene: TRBD1
V gene: TRBV29-1
J gene: TRBJ2-7
clone size: NA
CDR3 DNA: TGCAGCGTACCGGGACAGGGGCTCGAGCAGTACTTC
CDR3 protein: CSVPGQGLEQYF

D gene: NA
V gene: TRBV2
J gene: TRBJ2-7
clone size: NA
CDR3 DNA: TGTGCCAGCAGTGAAAGAGTCCAGGGCCCCTACGAGCAGTACTTC
CDR3 protein: CASSERVQGPYEQYF

D gene: TRBD1
V gene: TRBV5-6
J gene: TRBJ1-2
clone size: NA
CDR3 DNA: TGTGCCAGCACCTTCGGGACAGAAGTATACTATGGCTACACCTTC
CDR3 protein: CASTFGTEVYYGYTF

D gene: NA
V gene: TRBV10-2
J gene: TRBJ1-3
clone size: NA
CDR3 DNA: TGCGCCAGCAGTGAGACAGTCTCTGGAAACACCATATATTTT
CDR3 protein: CASSETVSGNTIYF

D gene: NA
V gene: TRBV5-6
J gene: TRBJ2-7
clone size: NA
CDR3 DNA: TGTGCCAGCGGTTGGGAGAGGGACTACGAGCAGTACTTC
CDR3 protein: CASGWERDYEQYF

D gene: NA
V gene: TRBV19
J gene: TRBJ1-3
clone size: NA
CDR3 DNA: TGTGCCAGTAGTATGGGGCGGACTGGAAACACCATATATTTT
CDR3 protein: CASSMGRTGNTIYF

D gene: NA
V gene: TRBV5-5
J gene: TRBJ1-2
clone size: NA
CDR3 DNA: TGTGCCAGCAGCTTGGGGAGGGGGGGTGGAGCTGGCTACACCTTC
CDR3 protein: CASSLGRGGGAGYTF

D gene: NA
V gene: TRBV2
J gene: TRBJ1-2
clone size: NA
CDR3 DNA: TGTGCCAGCAGTGAAACCAGGTGGTACTATGGCTACACCTTC
CDR3 protein: CASSETRWYYGYTF

D gene: NA
V gene: TRBV28
J gene: TRBJ2-7
clone size: few
CDR3 DNA: TGTGCCAGCAGCCTCCCCGGCGGCTACGAGCAGTACTTC
CDR3 protein: CASSLPGGYEQYF

D gene: TRBD1
V gene: TRBV28
J gene: TRBJ1-2
clone size: NA
CDR3 DNA: TGTGCCAGCAGTTTAATTTCGACAGGGGGTTATGGCTACACCTTC
CDR3 protein: CASSLISTGGYGYTF

D gene: NA
V gene: TRBV6-5
J gene: TRBJ1-1
clone size: NA
CDR3 DNA: TGTGCCAGCCGACGAGGGAACAGGAACACTGAAGCTTTCTTT
CDR3 protein: CASRRGNRNTEAFF

D gene: TRBD2
V gene: TRBV2
J gene: TRBJ2-7
clone size: NA
CDR3 DNA: TGTGCCAGCAGCCTTGGGACTAGCGGCTACGAGCAGTACTTC
CDR3 protein: CASSLGTSGYEQYF

D gene: TRBD1
V gene: TRBV29-1
J gene: TRBJ1-4
clone size: NA
CDR3 DNA: TGCAGCGTCACACCCGGGACAGGGAATGAAAAACTGTTTTTT
CDR3 protein: CSVTPGTGNEKLFF

D gene: NA
V gene: TRBV27
J gene: TRBJ1-5
clone size: NA
CDR3 DNA: TGTGCCAGCAGTCCCCTAACAGGGACTAGTCCGCCCCAGCATTTT
CDR3 protein: CASSPLTGTSPPQHF

D gene: NA
V gene: TRBV21-1
J gene: TRBJ1-2
clone size: few
CDR3 DNA: TGTGCCAGCAGCACCGGGTGGACACCTCTTAACTATGGCTACACCTTC
CDR3 protein: CASSTGWTPLNYGYTF

D gene: NA
V gene: TRBV28
J gene: TRBJ1-5
clone size: few
CDR3 DNA: TGTGCCAGCAGTTTCAGGCAGGGGAATAGCCAGCCCCAGCATTTT
CDR3 protein: CASSFRQGNSQPQHF

D gene: NA
V gene: TRBV28
J gene: TRBJ2-7
clone size: NA
CDR3 DNA: TGTGCCAGCAGCGTGACAGGCCCCCACTACGAGCAGTACTTC
CDR3 protein: CASSVTGPHYEQYF

D gene: NA
V gene: TRBV6-5
J gene: TRBJ1-2
clone size: NA
CDR3 DNA: TGTGCCAGCAGTTACGGCGGGACTGACGGCTATGGCTACACCTTC
CDR3 protein: CASSYGGTDGYGYTF

D gene: NA
V gene: TRBV19
J gene: TRBJ1-1
clone size: NA
CDR3 DNA: TGTGCCAGTAGTATCGGGCAGGGGAACACTGAAGCTTTCTTT
CDR3 protein: CASSIGQGNTEAFF

D gene: TRBD2
V gene: TRBV7-9
J gene: TRBJ2-7
clone size: few
CDR3 DNA: TGTGCCAGCAGCTTAGGGGGGGGGAGCCCCGAGCAGTACTTC
CDR3 protein: CASSLGGGSPEQYF

D gene: TRBD1
V gene: TRBV28
J gene: TRBJ1-1
clone size: NA
CDR3 DNA: TGTGCCAGCACCCGGACAGGGGGCGCGGACACTGAAGCTTTCTTT
CDR3 protein: CASTRTGGADTEAFF

D gene: NA
V gene: TRBV27
J gene: TRBJ2-7
clone size: few
CDR3 DNA: TGTGCCAGCAGTCCACTCCGAACAGGGAACGAGCAGTACTTC
CDR3 protein: CASSPLRTGNEQYF

D gene: NA
V gene: TRBV6-5
J gene: TRBJ2-7
clone size: NA
CDR3 DNA: NA
CDR3 protein: CASSSSTSGGPYEQYF